Shown below are 9 T cell receptor beta chains from a single sample sequenced in a study of cytomegalovirus exposure and HLA in healthy donors. Both 60 Vbeta primers and 13 Jbeta primers went into the PCR. TCRdb's table, derived via immunoSEQ multiplex PCR, lists solely in-frame clones and lacks some. The sample includes about 38,000 clones, roughly 69% of them seen just once. Source material: PBMCs. These receptors all come from a man younger than 45 in good health and CMV-seronegative.

V usage is TRBV5-1 and J usage is TRBJ1-4, with 10 bases fitting TRBD1. The CDR3 length is 14 residues. The germline CDR1 and CDR2 sequences are SGHRS and YFSETQ. The ends lost 3 bases at V and 8 bases at J; junction bases unmatched: 4. CDR3 protein: CASSSGQGREKLFF. The CDR3 DNA follows: TGCGCCAGCAGCTCGGGACAGGGGCGAGAAAAACTGTTTTTT.

CDR3 nucleotides: TGTGCCAGCACCCTAGCGGGAGCCTACGAGCAGTACTTC. Protein: CASTLAGAYEQYF. The gene calls are TRBV25-1 and TRBJ2-7; 10 bases map to TRBD2. Per the germline V gene, CDR1 is MGHDK and CDR2 is SYGVNS. This CDR3 has 13 residues. V was pared by 7 bases and J by 2 bases, with 2 bases of the junction left unmatched.

This chain joins TRBV6-5 and TRBJ1-1; D is unclear. With 6 bases removed from V and 4 bases from J, the gap between germline ends came to 9 bases. This CDR3 spans 12 amino acids. Germline CDR1 is MNHEY and CDR2 is SVGAGI. The chain's CDR3 is CASRQEGTEAFF. The CDR3 coding sequence is TGTGCCAGCAGGCAGGAGGGCACTGAAGCTTTCTTT.

CDR3 region: CSVVAGMSTGELFF. The CDR3 DNA is TGCAGCGTTGTGGCAGGGATGAGCACCGGGGAGCTGTTTTTT. The chain recombines TRBV29-1 with TRBJ2-2; D might be TRBD1 (5 bases). The CDR3 loop spans 14 amino acids. Germline V lookup: CDR1 SQVTM, CDR2 ANQGSEA. V lost 4 bases and J lost 4, with 13 bases in between.

The chain combines TRBV15 with TRBJ2-7; 10 nucleotides align to TRBD1. This CDR3 is 15 amino acids long. V gave up 0 bases and J gave up 4 bases; unmatched junction bases: 3. From germline, CDR1 is LNHNV and CDR2 YYDKDF (reference sequence). The CDR3 loop is CATSRETGGAYEQYF. In DNA, the CDR3 is TGTGCCACCAGCAGAGAGACAGGGGGCGCGTACGAGCAGTACTTC.

The CDR3 DNA reads TGTGCCTCGGGAGGCAAGACCCGTTTGGGCGAGCAGTACTTC. It encodes CASGGKTRLGEQYF. The V call is TRBV10-3, the J call TRBJ2-7, with 7 bases that match TRBD2. With 11 bases clipped from V and 6 bases from J, the junction kept 16 bases outside the gene matches. CDR1 and CDR2 from the germline V gene are ENHRY and SYGVKD. The CDR3 runs to 14 residues.

This sequence joins TRBV5-1 and TRBJ1-2, with D perhaps TRBD1 (6 bases). The V gene's germline CDR1 is SGHRS and CDR2 YFSETQ. The CDR3 has 15 residues. Trimming removed 4 bases from V and 5 bases from J, with 18 bases in between. CDR3 residues: CASSLDRDTIYGYTF. CDR3 in DNA: TGCGCCAGCAGCCTAGACCGGGACACTATTTATGGCTACACCTTC.

The chain employs TRBV5-1 and TRBJ2-5, with TRBD1 matching 7 bases. CDR3 length equals 20 residues. With V trimmed by 4 bases and J by 1 base, 22 bases remained unmatched. The germline V gene encodes CDR1 SGHRS and CDR2 YFSETQ. This CDR3 is CASSQRSGPDRVYSQETQYF. The CDR3 DNA reads TGCGCCAGCAGCCAGAGAAGTGGACCCGACAGGGTATACTCCCAAGAGACCCAGTACTTC.

This clone was found a few times. The chain is built from TRBV5-1 and TRBJ1-2; 7 bases line up with TRBD1. Germline trimming cut 3 bases from V and 1 base from J; bases unmatched to any gene: 6. CDR1 and CDR2 from the germline V gene are SGHRS and YFSETQ. This CDR3 contains 15 residues. The DNA of the CDR3 is TGCGCCAGCAGCTGGGGACAGCCTATTAACTATGGCTACACCTTC. Protein product: CASSWGQPINYGYTF.